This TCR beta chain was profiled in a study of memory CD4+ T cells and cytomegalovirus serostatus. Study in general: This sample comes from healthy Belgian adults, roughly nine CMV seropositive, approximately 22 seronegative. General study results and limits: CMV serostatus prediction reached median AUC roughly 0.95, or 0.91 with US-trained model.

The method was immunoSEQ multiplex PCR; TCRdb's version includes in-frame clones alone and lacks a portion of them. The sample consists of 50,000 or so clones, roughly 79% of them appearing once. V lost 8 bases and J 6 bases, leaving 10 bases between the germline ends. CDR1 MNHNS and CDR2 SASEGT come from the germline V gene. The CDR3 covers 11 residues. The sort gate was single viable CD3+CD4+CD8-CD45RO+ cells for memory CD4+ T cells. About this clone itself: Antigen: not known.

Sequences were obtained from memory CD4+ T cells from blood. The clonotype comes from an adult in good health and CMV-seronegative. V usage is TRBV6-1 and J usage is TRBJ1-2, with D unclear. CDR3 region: CASGGVNGYTF. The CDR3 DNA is TGTGCCAGCGGTGGGGTTAATGGCTACACCTTC.